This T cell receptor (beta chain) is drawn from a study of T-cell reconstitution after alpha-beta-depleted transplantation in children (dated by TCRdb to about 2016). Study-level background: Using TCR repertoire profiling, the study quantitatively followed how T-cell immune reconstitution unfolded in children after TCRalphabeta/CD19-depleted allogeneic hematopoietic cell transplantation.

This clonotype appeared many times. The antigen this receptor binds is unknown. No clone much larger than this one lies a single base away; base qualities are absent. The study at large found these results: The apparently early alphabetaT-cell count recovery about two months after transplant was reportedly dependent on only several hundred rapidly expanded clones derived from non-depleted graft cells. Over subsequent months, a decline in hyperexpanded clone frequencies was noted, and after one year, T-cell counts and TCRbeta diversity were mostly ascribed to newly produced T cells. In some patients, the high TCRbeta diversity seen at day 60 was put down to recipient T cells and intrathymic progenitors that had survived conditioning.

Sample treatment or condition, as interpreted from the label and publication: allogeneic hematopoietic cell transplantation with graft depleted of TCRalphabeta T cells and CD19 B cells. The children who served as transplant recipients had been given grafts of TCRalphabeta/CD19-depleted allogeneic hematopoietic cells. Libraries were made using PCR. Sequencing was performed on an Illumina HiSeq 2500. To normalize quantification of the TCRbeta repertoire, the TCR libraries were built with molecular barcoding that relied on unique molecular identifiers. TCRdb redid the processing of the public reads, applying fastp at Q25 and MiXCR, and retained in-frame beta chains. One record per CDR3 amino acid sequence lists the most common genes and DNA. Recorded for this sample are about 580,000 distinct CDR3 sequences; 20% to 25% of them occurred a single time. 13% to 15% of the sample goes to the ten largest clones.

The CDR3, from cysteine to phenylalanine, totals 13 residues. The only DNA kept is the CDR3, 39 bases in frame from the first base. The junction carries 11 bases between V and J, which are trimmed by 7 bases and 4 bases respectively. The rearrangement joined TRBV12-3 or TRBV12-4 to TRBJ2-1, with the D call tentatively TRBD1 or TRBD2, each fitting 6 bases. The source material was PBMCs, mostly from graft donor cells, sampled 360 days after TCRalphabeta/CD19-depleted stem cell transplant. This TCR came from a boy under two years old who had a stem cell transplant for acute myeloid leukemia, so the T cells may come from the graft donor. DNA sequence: TGTGCCAGCACCTGGGGGGCTTACAATGAGCAGTTCTTC. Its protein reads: CASTWGAYNEQFF.